Following are 17 T cell receptor beta chains from one sample sequenced in a study of blood T cell repertoires in COVID-19. The data were produced by immunoSEQ multiplex PCR, yet TCRdb's version contains in-frame clones alone and is incomplete. The table has about 74,000 clones, 65% to 85% seen once. The sequencing sample was made of peripheral blood. The receptor set was obtained from an older man with active or convalescent COVID-19.

J is TRBJ2-3 and V is TRBV5-1; maybe TRBD1 (5 bases). This CDR3 contains 15 residues. Trimming left V 0 bases short and J 3 bases short, with 11 bases between. Germline CDR1 is SGHRS and CDR2 is YFSETQ. CDR3 sequence (DNA): TGCGCCAGCAGCTTGGGGGGCTTAGGGACAGATACGCAGTATTTT. Its translation is CASSLGGLGTDTQYF.

The CDR3 DNA follows: TGTGCCAGTAGTATAAGGGCGCTAGCCCCCTACAATGAGCAGTTCTTC. As protein: CASSIRALAPYNEQFF. This chain joins TRBV19 and TRBJ2-1; possible D gene TRBD2, 5 bases. The CDR3 extends over 16 amino acids. Germline V gene lookup returns CDR1 LNHDA and CDR2 SQIVND (reference sequence). The V end lost 2 bases, the J end lost 2 bases, and 13 bases lay between the germline ends. Looking up the rest from reference TRBV19 and TRBJ2-1 gives the full variable domain: DGGITQSPKYLFRKEGQNVTLSCEQNLNHDAMYWYRQDPGQGLRLIYYSQIVNDFQKGDIAEGYSVSREKKESFPLTVTSAQKNPTAFYLCASSIRALAPYNEQFFGPGTRLTVL.

The chain carries TRBV18 and TRBJ2-2; D is ambiguous. This CDR3 is 16 amino acids long. V was clipped by 3 bases and J by 0 bases, with 11 bases between them. Germline CDR1 KGHSH, CDR2 LQKENI. The CDR3 DNA sequence: TGTGCCAGCTCACCCCCGAAACCAGCGAACACCGGGGAGCTGTTTTTT. It is translated as CASSPPKPANTGELFF.

The V call is TRBV10-2, the J call TRBJ1-6; 7 bases map to TRBD1. CDR1 WSHSY and CDR2 SAAADI come from the germline V gene. This CDR3 spans 15 amino acids. With V trimmed by 0 bases and J by 8 bases, 4 bases remained unmatched. The CDR3 nucleotides read TGCGCCAGCAGTGAGTCAGGGACAGCTTATTCACCCCTCCACTTT. The encoded protein is CASSESGTAYSPLHF.

The chain links TRBV28 to TRBJ2-7, with D hard to call. Germline CDR1 MDHEN, CDR2 SYDVKM. The V end was cut by 5 bases, the J end by 0 bases, with 8 bases between. The CDR3 spans 13 residues. This CDR3 reads CASSDSSSYEQYF. For the CDR3, the DNA is TGTGCCAGCAGTGATTCGAGCTCCTACGAGCAGTACTTC.

This chain connects TRBV19 to TRBJ1-2; 9 bases align to TRBD1. The CDR3 is 15 residues long. CDR1 LNHDA and CDR2 SQIVND come from the germline V gene (reference sequence). The trim removed 10 bases at V and 3 bases at J, leaving 12 bases unmatched. This CDR3 is CATAGTGTSDYGYTF. CDR3 nucleotide sequence: TGTGCCACCGCCGGGACAGGGACCTCTGACTATGGCTACACCTTC.

The chain is built from TRBV15 and TRBJ2-3, with D possibly TRBD1 on 5 matching bases. Looked up from germline, CDR1 is LNHNV and CDR2 is YYDKDF (reference sequence). The V gene lost 3 bases and the J gene lost 1 base, with 11 bases spanning the gap. The CDR3 totals 15 residues. The CDR3 coding sequence is TGTGCCACCAGCAGTAGAAAGGGGCGCACAGATACGCAGTATTTT. This translates into CATSSRKGRTDTQYF.

The chain employs TRBV6-5 and TRBJ1-4, with TRBD1 matching 9 bases. V shed 5 bases, J shed 5 bases, and the junction held 3 bases outside the gene matches. The CDR3 is 14 residues long. Germline V CDR1 and CDR2: MNHEY, SVGAGI. CDR3 coding DNA: TGTGCCAGCAGTCTCGGACAGGGGAATGAAAAACTGTTTTTT. Its translation: CASSLGQGNEKLFF.

The chain links TRBV6-6 to TRBJ2-3; TRBD1 agrees at 7 bases. Germline assignment: CDR1 MNHNY and CDR2 SVGAGI (reference sequence). The junction had 6 bases not matched to a gene; V was cut back by 5 bases and J by 1 base. CDR3 size: 15 residues. The CDR3 DNA reads as TGTGCCAGCAGTGACAGGGTAGTGGGCACAGATACGCAGTATTTT. Translating it yields CASSDRVVGTDTQYF.

This rearrangement joins TRBV3-1 (or the pseudogene TRBV3-2) to TRBJ2-1, with D possibly being TRBD2 (5 bases). This CDR3 spans 16 amino acids. Trimming stripped 3 bases from V and 8 bases from J, with 20 bases between. Germline lookup yields CDR1 LGHDT and CDR2 YNNKEL (reference sequence). The CDR3, as DNA: TGTGCCAGCAGCCATAGTGCACGTACGGGGTGGGATGAGCAGTTCTTC. Translating it yields CASSHSARTGWDEQFF.

The V call is TRBV6-4, the J call TRBJ1-1; D gene uncertain. Trimming cost V 3 bases and J 4 bases, with 9 bases left between them. There are 13 residues in the CDR3. The germline V gene encodes CDR1 MRHNA and CDR2 SNTAGT. CDR3 residues: CASSEEVSTEAFF. In DNA form, the CDR3 reads TGTGCCAGCAGTGAAGAGGTGAGCACTGAAGCTTTCTTT.

V and J are TRBV2 and TRBJ2-1; D remains unclear. The CDR3 has 13 residues. Germline V CDR1 and CDR2: SNHLY, FYNNEI. V gave up 6 bases and J gave up 1 base, with 7 bases separating them. The CDR3 sequence is CASRERSYNEQFF. DNA of the CDR3: TGTGCCAGCAGGGAGAGGTCCTACAATGAGCAGTTCTTC.

The genes are TRBV29-1 and TRBJ2-5, with D tentatively TRBD2 (6 bases). The CDR3 is 13 amino acids. Germline-derived CDR1 and CDR2 are SQVTM and ANQGSEA. Trimming removed 8 bases at V and 5 bases at J, with 18 bases between. CDR3 in DNA: TGCAGCCACGGAGGGGCGGGGCAGGAGACCCAGTACTTC. It codes for CSHGGAGQETQYF.

The chain joins TRBV5-1 to TRBJ1-4; D is uncertain. Trimming stripped 3 bases from V and 7 bases from J, with 13 bases between. The CDR3 totals 14 residues. Germline loops: CDR1 SGHRS, CDR2 YFSETQ. The CDR3 is CASSSSSGSEKLFF. CDR3 DNA: TGCGCCAGCAGCTCCTCCAGTGGGAGTGAAAAACTGTTTTTT.

The chain combines TRBV30 with TRBJ2-7, with a weak D call TRBD1 (6 bases). From germline, CDR1 is GTSNPN and CDR2 SVGIG (reference sequence). V was cut by 1 base and J by 6 bases, with 19 bases left in between. The CDR3 has 15 residues. Here the CDR3 DNA reads TGTGCCTGGAGTGACTTACAGGGCTATGAAGGCGAGCAGTACTTC. Translating it yields CAWSDLQGYEGEQYF.

This clone has a single count. This sequence joins TRBV5-5 and TRBJ1-3; maybe TRBD1 (6 bases). The V and J ends lost 4 bases and 4 bases respectively, with 12 bases between them. The germline gives CDR1 SGHKS, CDR2 YYEKEE (reference sequence). The CDR3 runs to 14 residues. The CDR3 DNA is TGTGCCAGCAGCCGGGACACCCCAGGAAACACCATATATTTT. Protein: CASSRDTPGNTIYF.

The chain carries TRBV11-2 and TRBJ2-5, with 12 bases lining up with TRBD2. Trimming took 5 bases from V and 8 from J; bases not matched to a gene: 9. The CDR3 spans 15 residues. Germline-derived CDR1 and CDR2 are SGHAT and FQNNGV. The CDR3 coding sequence is TGTGCCAGCAGCCCCCGACTAGCGGGGGAAACCACCCAGTACTTC. It specifies CASSPRLAGETTQYF.